These 21 T cell receptor beta chains were sequenced from one sample in a study of blood T cell repertoires in COVID-19. Method: immunoSEQ multiplex PCR; TCRdb's copy keeps in-frame clones and lacks some. The sample consists of roughly 200,000 clones, approximately 90% of them appearing once. Sequencing used PBMCs or T cells enriched from blood (not recorded which). The source of these receptors is a man aged 18 to 30 with acute COVID-19.

V gene TRBV4-2 combines with J gene TRBJ2-2; D remains ambiguous. Germline V CDR1 and CDR2: LGHNA, YNFKEQ. The CDR3 spans 14 residues. Trimming cost V 1 base and J 1 base, with 4 bases left between them. The CDR3 DNA reads as TGTGCCAGCAGCCAAGGGCAGAACACCGGGGAGCTGTTTTTT. Amino acids: CASSQGQNTGELFF.

The rearrangement joins TRBV18 to TRBJ2-5; 7 nucleotides align to TRBD1. This CDR3 spans 14 amino acids. Germline values: CDR1 KGHSH, CDR2 LQKENI. V gave up 3 bases and J gave up 3 bases; unmatched junction bases: 4. The CDR3 nucleotides are TGTGCCAGCTCACCTCTCGGGACAGAAGAGACCCAGTACTTC. The encoded protein is CASSPLGTEETQYF.

The chain couples TRBV29-1 to TRBJ1-2; D not resolved. The CDR3 has 12 residues. V shed 4 bases and J shed 3 bases, with 9 bases lying between them. Germline-derived CDR1 and CDR2 are SQVTM and ANQGSEA. The CDR3 nucleotides are TGCAGCGTTGGTGACACCGACTATGGCTACACCTTC. Its protein is CSVGDTDYGYTF.

This clone was observed once. The chain links TRBV7-9 to TRBJ2-7, with a weak D call TRBD1 (6 bases). The CDR3 contains 14 residues. V lost 8 bases, J lost 5 bases, and 19 bases lay in between. Per germline, CDR1 SEHNR and CDR2 FQNEAQ (reference sequence). The chain's CDR3 is CASDSPQGLDEQYF. CDR3 in DNA: TGTGCCAGCGATTCCCCCCAGGGGCTCGACGAGCAGTACTTC.

The chain links TRBV18 to TRBJ1-3; D not certain. Deletions cut 1 base from V and 7 bases from J, with 11 bases between. The length of the CDR3 is 14 residues. From germline, CDR1 is KGHSH and CDR2 LQKENI. For the CDR3, the DNA is TGTGCCAGCTCACCACGGGCGGGCCTGAACACCATATATTTT. It translates to CASSPRAGLNTIYF.

The V call is TRBV28, the J call TRBJ1-5; D is perhaps TRBD1 (5 bases). Germline V gene sequence: CDR1 MDHEN, CDR2 SYDVKM. V dropped 10 bases and J dropped 3 bases, with 16 bases sitting between them. The CDR3 has 14 amino acids. CDR3 in DNA: TGTGCCATCTCGGGGGATTGGCTCAATCAGCCCCAGCATTTT. It encodes CAISGDWLNQPQHF.

The V call is TRBV7-3, the J call TRBJ2-3; possibly TRBD1 for D (5 bases). V lost 1 base and J lost 5, with 10 bases in between. Per germline, CDR1 SGHTA and CDR2 FQGTGA. This CDR3 region has 14 residues. The chain's CDR3 is CASSLKGVEDTQYF. CDR3 nucleotide sequence: TGTGCCAGCAGCTTAAAAGGGGTTGAAGATACGCAGTATTTT.

The chain uses TRBV19 and TRBJ1-1; D is undetermined. CDR3 length equals 13 residues. Germline V lookup: CDR1 LNHDA, CDR2 SQIVND (reference sequence). Trimming removed 3 bases at V and 3 bases at J, with 8 bases between. CDR3 region: CASSMMSDTEAFF. The CDR3 nucleotides read TGTGCCAGTAGTATGATGAGTGACACTGAAGCTTTCTTT.

This clone was recorded once. The V call is TRBV24-1, the J call TRBJ2-1, with 10 bases aligning to TRBD2. CDR1 is KGHDR, CDR2 SFDVKD, per germline. After removal of 10 bases from V and 2 bases from J, the junction contained 1 base not matched to a gene. CDR3 length: 13 amino acids. The CDR3 loop is CATGLAAYNEQFF. For the CDR3, the DNA is TGTGCCACAGGACTAGCGGCCTACAATGAGCAGTTCTTC.

V usage is TRBV16 and J usage is TRBJ1-5; 7 bases agree with TRBD1. Trimming at V came to 5 bases and at J to 0 bases, leaving 7 bases not matched to a gene. Germline CDR1 reads KGHSY; CDR2 reads FQNENV. This CDR3 has 16 amino acids. The CDR3 region has the DNA TGTGCCAGCAGCGGCGACAGGGCCCGTAGCAATCAGCCCCAGCATTTT. Amino acid sequence: CASSGDRARSNQPQHF. Full variable domain (outside the CDR3, taken from reference TRBV16 and TRBJ1-5): GEEVAQTPKHLVRGEGQKAKLYCAPIKGHSYVFWYQQVLKNEFKFLISFQNENVFDETGMPKERFSAKCLPNSPCSLEIQATKLEDSAVYFCASSGDRARSNQPQHFGDGTRLSIL.

V usage is TRBV6-2 or TRBV6-3 and J usage is TRBJ2-3; D remains ambiguous. V gave up 6 bases and J gave up 3 bases, with 7 bases separating them. Germline loops: CDR1 MNHEY, CDR2 SVGEGT. The CDR3 spans 12 residues. This chain's CDR3 is CASSPVTDTQYF. CDR3 bases: TGTGCCAGCAGCCCCGTGACAGATACGCAGTATTTT.

This chain uses TRBV28 with TRBJ1-2; D perhaps matches TRBD1 (6 bases). Germline V CDR1 and CDR2: MDHEN, SYDVKM. The CDR3 sequence is 13 residues long. V was shortened by 7 bases and J by 2 bases, with 11 bases between the two germline ends. CDR3 region: CASNPQGNYGYTF. The DNA for the CDR3 is TGTGCCAGCAACCCCCAGGGGAACTATGGCTACACCTTC.

This clone has a single count. The chain is built from TRBV27 and TRBJ2-7, with TRBD1 as a possible D gene (5 bases). V lost 5 bases and J 3 bases, leaving 17 bases between the germline ends. Germline V gene data show CDR1 as MNHEY and CDR2 as SMNVEV (reference sequence). The CDR3 sequence is 15 residues long. The CDR3 sequence: CASSHRHQQSYEQYF. The CDR3 nucleotides read TGTGCCAGCAGTCACAGGCACCAACAGAGCTACGAGCAGTACTTC.

The CDR3 loop reads CASSLGQPAVDEQFF. CDR3 DNA: TGTGCCAGCAGCCTGGGACAGCCCGCTGTGGATGAGCAGTTCTTC. The chain employs TRBV3-1 (or the pseudogene TRBV3-2) and TRBJ2-1; 7 bases match TRBD1. CDR3 length equals 15 residues. With V trimmed by 4 bases and J by 8 bases, 11 bases remained unmatched. The germline CDR1 and CDR2 sequences are LGHDT and YNNKEL (reference sequence).

This sequence joins TRBV7-9 and TRBJ2-7; 11 positions agree with TRBD1. V dropped 1 base and J dropped 6; count of bases not matched to a gene: 5. The V gene's germline CDR1 is SEHNR and CDR2 FQNEAQ (reference sequence). The CDR3 contains 15 residues. The CDR3 nucleotides are TGTGCCAGCAGCTTAGTCGGGACAGGGGGGCGCGAGCAGTACTTC. This gives the protein CASSLVGTGGREQYF.

The V gene is TRBV12-3 or TRBV12-4, the J gene TRBJ2-1; D not certain. Trimming pared 7 bases from V and 9 bases from J, leaving 13 bases between. The length of the CDR3 is 12 residues. This chain's CDR3 is CASTPAVTEQFF. Here the CDR3 DNA reads TGTGCCAGCACGCCCGCGGTAACTGAGCAGTTCTTC.

The chain combines TRBV12-3 or TRBV12-4 with TRBJ1-5; 8 bases are shared with TRBD1. The CDR3 is made up of 12 amino acids. V lost 7 bases and J lost 5; bases outside the gene matches: 1. The CDR3, as DNA: TGTGCCAGCACGACAGGGGATCAGCCCCAGCATTTT. It specifies CASTTGDQPQHF.

This chain uses TRBV7-3 with TRBJ2-7, with TRBD2 as a possible D gene (5 bases). The germline V and J ends were trimmed by 1 base and 0 bases, with 10 bases remaining between them. This CDR3 is built from 15 residues. Germline CDR1 reads SGHTA; CDR2 reads FQGTGA. The CDR3 is CASSLRPGSSYEQYF. The DNA for the CDR3 is TGTGCCAGCAGCTTAAGACCGGGATCCTCCTACGAGCAGTACTTC.

This clone was counted only a few times. V gene TRBV3-1 (or the pseudogene TRBV3-2) combines with J gene TRBJ2-3; 11 bases are shared with TRBD2. Germline CDR1 and CDR2: LGHDT and YNNKEL (reference sequence). After removal of 1 base from V and 8 bases from J, the junction contained 8 bases not matched to a gene. The CDR3 runs 16 residues. Here the CDR3 reads CASSQGLAGGPGTQYF. CDR3 in DNA: TGTGCCAGCAGCCAAGGTCTAGCGGGAGGCCCAGGTACGCAGTATTTT.

The chain has TRBV3-1 (or the pseudogene TRBV3-2) and TRBJ1-1, with 8 bases that match TRBD1. The CDR3 loop spans 16 amino acids. The trim removed 4 bases at V and 0 bases at J, leaving 7 bases unmatched. CDR1 and CDR2 (germline): LGHDT, YNNKEL (reference sequence). CDR3: CASSLRDRPMNTEAFF. CDR3 sequence (DNA): TGTGCCAGCAGCCTCCGGGACAGGCCTATGAACACTGAAGCTTTCTTT.

The chain employs TRBV4-1 and TRBJ1-1; no reliable D call. The CDR3 is 16 residues long. Looked up from germline, CDR1 is MGHRA and CDR2 is YSYEKL. The V end was cut by 1 base, the J end by 2 bases, with 14 bases between. Here the CDR3 reads CASSQGLDRYNTEAFF. CDR3 in DNA: TGCGCCAGCAGCCAAGGCTTAGATCGTTACAACACTGAAGCTTTCTTT.